This T cell receptor (beta chain) is from a study of tumor-infiltrating lymphocytes in primary liver carcinoma (dated by TCRdb to about 2017). Regarding the complete study: The five patients, three men and two women aged 30 to 69 years, had hepatocellular carcinoma (four) or combined HCC and intrahepatic cholangiocarcinoma (one). Technical replicate repertoires showed high reproducibility, with mean shared-clone rates around 0.9 and correlation coefficients above 0.98. The approximately 24 tumor region samples were profiled with Agilent mRNA microarrays so that TCRbeta repertoire diversity could be related to the local molecular phenotype. Tumors of the five patients were stage T1-T3 N0M0 with maximum diameters of about 4 to 10 cm. TCRbeta repertoire sequencing covered 35 specimens from 5 patients: 25 tumor regions, 5 adjacent noncancerous liver tissues and 5 peripheral blood samples. Each sample produced about 3.5 to 7.13 million productive TCRbeta reads, and read depth showed no significant difference between tissue types. Across five regions of each liver tumor, along with adjacent normal tissue and blood, the study brought together TCRbeta repertoire sequencing, expression microarrays and whole-exome sequencing.

Using a constant-region primer and ProtoScript II reverse transcriptase, TCRbeta-specific cDNA was reverse-transcribed from around 500 ng total RNA. Three nested multiplex PCR rounds, following a slightly modified ARM-PCR procedure, were used to build the TCRbeta libraries. Each of the first two PCR rounds ran for approximately 10 cycles using multiplex TRBV1-TRBV30 forward primers together with a Cbeta reverse primer. Sample barcodes and Illumina adapters were added in a final 25-cycle PCR with Deep VentR polymerase. Before sequencing, amplicons of 200-500 bp were gel-purified using a QIAquick gel extraction kit. The TCRbeta amplicons were sequenced with 250-bp paired-end reads on an Illumina HiSeq 2500. The authors processed their data as follows. Quality trimming of reads was performed with Trimmomatic v0.33, and paired reads were merged with FLASH v1.2.11 so that full CDR3 sequences could be recovered. V, D and J germline segments were assigned to the rearranged TCRbeta sequences by MiGEC v1.2.1b. Clonotype statistics and Shannon-Wiener diversity indices were calculated with VDJtools v1.0.0. Except for diversity analysis, only the 250 most abundant clonotypes of each sample were used in subsequent analyses to reduce sampling bias. The public reads were run again by TCRdb, first through fastp at Q25 and then through MiXCR, and only productive beta chains were kept. Duplicate CDR3 protein sequences are folded into a single record with the most common DNA and genes. It is TCRdb's table, rather than the study itself, that gives the V and J calls and clone size. The sample table holds around 190,000 distinct CDR3 sequences, of which around 85% were seen once. The ten largest clones take up 15% to 20% of the sample.

V is reduced by 5 bases and J by 7 bases, leaving a spacing of 11 bases between them. From the cysteine through the phenylalanine, the CDR3 covers 13 amino acids. The retained sequence is limited to the CDR3, 39 bases, with the frame set at the first base. CDR1 is given as MNHNS and CDR2 as SASEGT, both from the germline V gene. Overall study outcomes, separate from this receptor: Bulk unsorted samples precluded comparing CD4+ and CD8+ T cell repertoires. Only five patients were included in the study, and the authors note that the findings should be validated in a larger study. Consistent with antigen-driven expansion, pairs of tumor regions showed higher repertoire overlap (mean about 36%) than either tumor-adjacent pairs (roughly 17%) or tumor-blood pairs (around 14%). Only roughly 8-25% of top clones appeared in all five regions of a tumor, which suggests that tumor-infiltrating T cells are spatially heterogeneous. Because only the TCR beta chain was sequenced and unpaired alpha chains were not captured, true repertoire diversity is likely underestimated. The top 250 clones accounted for a significantly greater share of the repertoire in tumors than in blood (p = 0.039).

On this clonotype itself: What this receptor recognizes is not known. Qualities for individual bases were not recorded, and no much larger clone is one base off.

Total RNA and DNA were co-extracted from 20-30 mg of bulk tissue with the AllPrep DNA/RNA mini kit, without cell sorting. Four or five patients with histopathologically diagnosed primary liver carcinoma underwent surgical resection in China between November 2015 and 2016. At the time of sampling, the patients were treatment-naive and had chronic HBV infection. Five spatially separated regions were sampled from each tumor: the superior, inferior, left-lateral and right-lateral poles, plus the tumor centre. Histology showed that every tumor sample contained more than 85% viable tumor cells. Each fresh piece of tumor and adjacent tissue was cut in two, with one half stored in RNAlater at -80 degrees C and the other half sent for histology.

Recombination joined TRBV6-1 with TRBJ2-2, with the D gene too uncertain to name. The specimen sequenced was tumor tissue from primary liver carcinoma. The clonotype was recovered from a man aged 35 to 55 with primary liver carcinoma and hepatitis B virus infection. Here is the DNA: TGTGCCAGCAGTCGGGTTGTCATCGGGGAGCTGTTTTTT. Translated, this is CASSRVVIGELFF.